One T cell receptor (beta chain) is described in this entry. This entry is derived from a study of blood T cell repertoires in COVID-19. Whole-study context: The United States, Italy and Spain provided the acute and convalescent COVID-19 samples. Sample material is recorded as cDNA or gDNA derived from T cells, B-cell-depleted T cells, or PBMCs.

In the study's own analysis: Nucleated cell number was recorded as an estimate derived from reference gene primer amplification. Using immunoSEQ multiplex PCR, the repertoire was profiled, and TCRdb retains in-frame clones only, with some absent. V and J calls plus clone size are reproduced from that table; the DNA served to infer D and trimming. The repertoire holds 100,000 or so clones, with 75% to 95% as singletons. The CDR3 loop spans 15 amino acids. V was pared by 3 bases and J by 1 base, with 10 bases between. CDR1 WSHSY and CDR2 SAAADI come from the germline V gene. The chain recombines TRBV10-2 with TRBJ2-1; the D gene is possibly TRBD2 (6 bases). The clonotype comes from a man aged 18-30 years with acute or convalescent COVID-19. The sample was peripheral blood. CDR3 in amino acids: CASSERRGSYNEQFF. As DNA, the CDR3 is TGCGCCAGCAGTGAAAGGCGGGGTTCCTACAATGAGCAGTTCTTC.